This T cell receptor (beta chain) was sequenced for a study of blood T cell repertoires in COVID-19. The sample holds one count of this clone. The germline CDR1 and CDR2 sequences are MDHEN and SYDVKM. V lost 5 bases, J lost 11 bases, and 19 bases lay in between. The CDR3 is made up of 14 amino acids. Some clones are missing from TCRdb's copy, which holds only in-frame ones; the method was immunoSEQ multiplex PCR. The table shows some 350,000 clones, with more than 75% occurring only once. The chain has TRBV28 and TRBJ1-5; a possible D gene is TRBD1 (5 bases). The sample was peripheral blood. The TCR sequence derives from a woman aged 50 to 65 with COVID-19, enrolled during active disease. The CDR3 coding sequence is TGTGCCAGCAGTCGTCACAACGCCCAGGGTGCCCAGCATTTT. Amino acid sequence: CASSRHNAQGAQHF.